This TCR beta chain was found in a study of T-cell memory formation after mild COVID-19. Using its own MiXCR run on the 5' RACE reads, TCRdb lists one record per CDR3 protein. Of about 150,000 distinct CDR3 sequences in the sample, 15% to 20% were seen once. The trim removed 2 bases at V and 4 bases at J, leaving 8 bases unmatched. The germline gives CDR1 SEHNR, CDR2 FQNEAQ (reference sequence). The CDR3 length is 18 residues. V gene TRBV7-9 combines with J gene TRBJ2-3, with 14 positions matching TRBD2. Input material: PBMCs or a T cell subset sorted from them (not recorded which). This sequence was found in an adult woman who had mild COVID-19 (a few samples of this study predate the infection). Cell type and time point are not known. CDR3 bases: TGTGCCAGCAGCTTAAACCCGGGACTAGCGGGAGCGGCAGATACGCAGTATTTT. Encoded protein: CASSLNPGLAGAADTQYF.